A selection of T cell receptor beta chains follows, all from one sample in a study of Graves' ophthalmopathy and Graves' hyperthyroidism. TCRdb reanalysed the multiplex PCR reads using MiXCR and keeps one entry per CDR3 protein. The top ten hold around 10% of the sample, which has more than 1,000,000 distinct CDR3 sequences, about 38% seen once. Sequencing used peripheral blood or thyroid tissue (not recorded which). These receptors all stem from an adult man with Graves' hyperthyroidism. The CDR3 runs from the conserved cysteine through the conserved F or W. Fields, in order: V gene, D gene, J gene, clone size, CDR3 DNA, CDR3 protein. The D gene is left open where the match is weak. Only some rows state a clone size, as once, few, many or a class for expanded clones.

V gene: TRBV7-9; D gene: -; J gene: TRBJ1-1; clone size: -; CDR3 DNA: TGTGCCAGCAGACCAGTCAGGGTTGCTGAAGCTTTCTTT; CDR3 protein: CASRPVRVAEAFF
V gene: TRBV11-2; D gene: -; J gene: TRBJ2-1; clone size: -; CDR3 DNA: TGTGCCAGCAGCTTAGGGGCAGGGGGAGGGGAGACCCAGTTCTTC; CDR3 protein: CASSLGAGGGETQFF
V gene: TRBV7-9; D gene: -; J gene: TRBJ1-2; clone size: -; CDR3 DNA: TGCGCCAGCAGCTTCGGTTGGAATAACTATGGCTACACCTTC; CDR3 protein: CASSFGWNNYGYTF
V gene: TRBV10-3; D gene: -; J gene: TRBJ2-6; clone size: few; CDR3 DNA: TGTGCCATCAGTCGAAACTCTGGGGCCAACGTCCTGACTTTC; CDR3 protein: CAISRNSGANVLTF
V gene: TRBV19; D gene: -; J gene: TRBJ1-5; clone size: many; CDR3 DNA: TGTGCCACCGCAAACGGGGGAACGGGTCAGCCCCAGCATTTT; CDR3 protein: CATANGGTGQPQHF
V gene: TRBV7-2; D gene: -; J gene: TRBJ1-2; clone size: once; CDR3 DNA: TGTGCCAGCAGCTTTTCTCCTTTATTATATGGCTACACCTTC; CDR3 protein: CASSFSPLLYGYTF
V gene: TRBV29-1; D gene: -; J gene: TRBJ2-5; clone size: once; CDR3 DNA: TGCAGCAGCTTATACAGTCAAGAGACCCAGTACTTC; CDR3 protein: CSSLYSQETQYF
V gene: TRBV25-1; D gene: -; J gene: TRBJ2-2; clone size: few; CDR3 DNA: TGTGCCAGCAGTGGAACTGGGGCTCGGGCCGGGGAGCTGTTTTTT; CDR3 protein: CASSGTGARAGELFF
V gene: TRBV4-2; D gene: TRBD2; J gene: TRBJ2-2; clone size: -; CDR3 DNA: TGTGCCAGCAGCTGGATGACTAGCGGGAGACCCGGGGAGCTGTTTTTT; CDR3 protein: CASSWMTSGRPGELFF
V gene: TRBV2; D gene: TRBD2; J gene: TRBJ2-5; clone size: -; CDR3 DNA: TGTGCTGCTAGCGGGGGCCAAGAGACCCAGTACTTC; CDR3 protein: CAASGGQETQYF
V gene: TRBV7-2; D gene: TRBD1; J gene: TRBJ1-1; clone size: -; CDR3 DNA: TGTGCCAGCAGCTTTAGCGGGACAGCCCACGAAGCTTTCTTT; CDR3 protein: CASSFSGTAHEAFF
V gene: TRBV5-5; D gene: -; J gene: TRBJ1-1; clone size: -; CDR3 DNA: TGTGCCAGAAGCGAGGACAGTATGAACACTGAAGCTTTCTTT; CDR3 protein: CARSEDSMNTEAFF
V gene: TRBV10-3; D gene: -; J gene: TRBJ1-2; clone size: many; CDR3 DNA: TGTGCCATCAGCCCCGGGACGGACAACTATGGCTACACCTTC; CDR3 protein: CAISPGTDNYGYTF
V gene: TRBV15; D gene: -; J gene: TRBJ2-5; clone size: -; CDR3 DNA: TGTGCCGGGGGTAGGGGGACCCAAGAGACCCAGTACTTC; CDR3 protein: CAGGRGTQETQYF
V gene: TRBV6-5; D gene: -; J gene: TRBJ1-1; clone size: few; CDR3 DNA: TGTGCCAGCACCCCGGGCGGGGGAAAAACTGAAGCTTTCTTT; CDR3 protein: CASTPGGGKTEAFF
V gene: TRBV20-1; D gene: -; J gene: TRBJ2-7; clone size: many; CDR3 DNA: TGCAGTGCTAGAGTTGGGGGATCGAGCTCCTACGAGCAGTACTTC; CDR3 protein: CSARVGGSSSYEQYF
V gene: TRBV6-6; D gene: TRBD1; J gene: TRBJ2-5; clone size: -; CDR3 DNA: TGTGCCAGCAGTTACACAGGGGGCCGGGAGACCCAGTACTTC; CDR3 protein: CASSYTGGRETQYF
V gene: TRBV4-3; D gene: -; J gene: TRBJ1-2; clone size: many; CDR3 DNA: TGCGCCAGCAGCCAAGGGTGGATGGGGGGCTACACCTTC; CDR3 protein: CASSQGWMGGYTF
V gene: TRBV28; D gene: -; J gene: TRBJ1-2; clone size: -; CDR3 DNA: TGTGCCAGCAGTTCTACTGGGAGGGGCGATGGCTACACCTTC; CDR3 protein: CASSSTGRGDGYTF
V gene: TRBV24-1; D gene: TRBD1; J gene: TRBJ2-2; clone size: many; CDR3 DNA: TGTGCCACCAGTGATCCACGCCTGGACAGGGTTTACACCGGGGAGCTGTTTTTT; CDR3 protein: CATSDPRLDRVYTGELFF
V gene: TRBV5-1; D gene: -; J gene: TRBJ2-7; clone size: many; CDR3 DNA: TGCGCCAGCAGCTTCGGTTCAGGACCCTACGAGCAGTACTTC; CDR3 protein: CASSFGSGPYEQYF
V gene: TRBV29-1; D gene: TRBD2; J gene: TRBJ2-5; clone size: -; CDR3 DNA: TGCAGCGTTCAATGGACTAGCGGGATGAGGACCCAGTACTTC; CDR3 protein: CSVQWTSGMRTQYF
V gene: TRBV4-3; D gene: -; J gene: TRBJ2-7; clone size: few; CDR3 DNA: TGCGCCAGCAGCCAAGATAAGGCAGGGTACGAGCAGTACTTC; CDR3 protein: CASSQDKAGYEQYF
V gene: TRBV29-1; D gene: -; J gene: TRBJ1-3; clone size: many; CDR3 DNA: TGCAGCGGGGGCTCGGGTACCTCTGGAAACACCATATATTTT; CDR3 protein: CSGGSGTSGNTIYF
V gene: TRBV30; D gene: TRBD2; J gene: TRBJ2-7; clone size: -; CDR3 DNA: TGTGCCTGGAGTGTACCTGGGGGAGGGTACGAGCAGTACTTC; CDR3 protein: CAWSVPGGGYEQYF
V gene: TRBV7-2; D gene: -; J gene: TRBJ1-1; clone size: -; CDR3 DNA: TGTGCCAGCAGCTTAGATCAGGGAGGGGGAATGAACACTGAAGCTTTCTTT; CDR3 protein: CASSLDQGGGMNTEAFF
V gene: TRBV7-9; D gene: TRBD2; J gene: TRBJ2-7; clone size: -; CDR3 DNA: TGTGCCAGCAGCTCTGTGGCGGGAGGTTACGAGAAGTACTTC; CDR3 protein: CASSSVAGGYEKYF